The 11 T cell receptor beta chains listed next were all sequenced from one sample in a study of T cells expressing NK-cell markers. From the 5' RACE reads, TCRdb lists one entry per CDR3 protein and no DNA. The sample data list a few hundred thousand distinct CDR3 sequences. The sample comprised blood T cells: a sorted CD56 or NKG2C T cell subset, CD4+ or CD8+ T cells, or bulk PBMC T cells (not recorded which). These receptors all stem from a man between 18 and 35 years old in good health.

This rearrangement joins TRBV20-1 to TRBJ2-5; the TCRdb D gene call, TRBD1, has no DNA to confirm it. Germline assignment: CDR1 DFQATT and CDR2 SNEGSKA (reference sequence). This CDR3 region has 14 residues. The CDR3 is CSADPTQGSETQYF.

The chain is built from TRBV6-2 or TRBV6-3 and TRBJ2-3; the D gene TCRdb calls, TRBD2, cannot be checked with no DNA. The CDR3 totals 15 residues. Germline V gives CDR1 MNHEY, CDR2 SVGEGT. CDR3 sequence reads: CASTSTRRATDTQYF.

The V gene is TRBV20-1, the J gene TRBJ2-3; the D gene TCRdb calls, TRBD2, cannot be checked with no DNA. The V gene's germline CDR1 is DFQATT and CDR2 SNEGSKA (reference sequence). The CDR3 has 17 amino acids. CDR3 residues: CSAALRTSGGGTDTQYF.

The chain combines TRBV18 with TRBJ2-7; no DNA is available, so the TRBD2 call from TCRdb remains unchecked. Germline lookup yields CDR1 KGHSH and CDR2 LQKENI. The CDR3 runs 15 residues. CDR3 amino acids: CASSPSGSHSYEQYF.

The rearrangement joins TRBV20-1 to TRBJ2-3. The germline CDR1 and CDR2 sequences are DFQATT and SNEGSKA (reference sequence). The CDR3 is 15 amino acids. The CDR3 is CSARVPGHPTDTQYF.

The chain links TRBV15 to TRBJ2-7; TCRdb picks TRBD1, but there is no DNA to check that call. This CDR3 contains 16 residues. CDR1 and CDR2 (germline): LNHNV, YYDKDF (reference sequence). Here the CDR3 reads CATSRPSGQGPYEQYF. The variable domain in full, completed from reference TRBV15 and TRBJ2-7, reads DAMVIQNPRYQVTQFGKPVTLSCSQTLNHNVMYWYQQKSSQAPKLLFHYYDKDFNNEADTPDNFQSRRPNTSFCFLDIRSPGLGDTAMYLCATSRPSGQGPYEQYFGPGTRLTVT.

J is TRBJ2-6 and V is TRBV6-5; TCRdb designates TRBD1, a call that cannot be tested without DNA. This CDR3 spans 18 amino acids. The germline V gene encodes CDR1 MNHEY and CDR2 SVGAGI. CDR3 protein: CASSYSRQGVGGANVLTF.

The CDR3: CASSFGGGGITDTQYF. The V call is TRBV5-4, the J call TRBJ2-3; TCRdb gives TRBD2 as the D gene, but with no DNA this cannot be confirmed. CDR1 SGHNT and CDR2 YYREEE come from the germline V gene (reference sequence). This CDR3 is 16 amino acids long.

The chain is built from TRBV20-1 and TRBJ2-5; TCRdb proposes TRBD2, but this gene call is untestable without DNA. This CDR3 region has 16 residues. Germline lookup yields CDR1 DFQATT and CDR2 SNEGSKA (reference sequence). The CDR3 protein is CSARDGGRAFGETQYF.

This chain uses TRBV15 with TRBJ2-5; with no DNA, the TCRdb D assignment of TRBD2 cannot be verified. This CDR3 has 17 residues. In germline, CDR1 is LNHNV, CDR2 YYDKDF (reference sequence). CDR3 protein: CATSPRLVAGGQETQYF.

The chain has TRBV11-2 and TRBJ2-5; TCRdb calls TRBD1, which cannot be checked without DNA. Germline V lookup: CDR1 SGHAT, CDR2 FQNNGV. This CDR3 region has 15 residues. CDR3: CASSLVARGRETQYF.